Below are 11 T cell receptor beta chains sequenced from a single sample in a study of shared clonotypes between healthy human individuals. Assay used: immunoSEQ multiplex PCR; TCRdb lists only in-frame clones, some missing. This sample carries about 79,000 clones, around 57% of them seen once, and the ten largest clones take around 52%. Source material: memory CD8+ T cells sorted from blood. Subset in this sample: CD45RO+ cells pooled with CCR7-negative TemRA cells. The receptors come from a man aged 25 to 40 in good health.

This rearrangement joins TRBV28 to TRBJ1-2; D is unclear. Trimming cost V 3 bases and J 4 bases, with 12 bases left between them. The germline gives CDR1 MDHEN, CDR2 SYDVKM. This CDR3 has 14 amino acids. DNA for the CDR3: TGTGCCAGCAGTTTTGGGTCGGGATTCTATGGCTACACCTTC. This encodes CASSFGSGFYGYTF.

J is TRBJ2-1 and V is TRBV28; the match to TRBD2 covers 13 bases. Germline V CDR1 and CDR2: MDHEN, SYDVKM. V lost 3 bases and J lost 5; bases outside the gene matches: 7. The CDR3 totals 17 residues. The chain's CDR3 is CASSFLGTSGNHNEQFF. For the CDR3, the DNA is TGTGCCAGCAGTTTTTTAGGGACTAGCGGGAACCACAATGAGCAGTTCTTC.

The J gene is TRBJ1-2, the V gene TRBV6-1, with a weak D call TRBD1 (6 bases). Germline CDR1 MNHNS, CDR2 SASEGT. This CDR3 spans 15 amino acids. The germline V and J ends were trimmed by 4 bases and 5 bases, with 17 bases remaining between them. The CDR3 coding sequence is TGTGCCAGCAGTGCCTCCTTTGGGGGCGGGTATGGCTACACCTTC. It is translated as CASSASFGGGYGYTF.

The chain employs TRBV7-9 and TRBJ2-5, with 8 positions matching TRBD1. The trim removed 1 base at V and 4 bases at J, leaving 2 bases unmatched. Germline V gives CDR1 SEHNR, CDR2 FQNEAQ (reference sequence). The CDR3 spans 14 residues. The CDR3 region has the DNA TGTGCCAGCAGCTTAGAGGACAGGGCAGAGACCCAGTACTTC. Translated, it gives CASSLEDRAETQYF. The full variable domain, with the rest looked up from reference TRBV7-9 and TRBJ2-5, is DTGVSQNPRHKITKRGQNVTFRCDPISEHNRLYWYRQTLGQGPEFLTYFQNEAQLEKSRLLSDRFSAERPKGSFSTLEIQRTEQGDSAMYLCASSLEDRAETQYFGPGTRLLVL.

The chain recombines TRBV5-4 with TRBJ2-5; 11 bases line up with TRBD2. The germline V gene has CDR1 SGHNT and CDR2 YYREEE (reference sequence). CDR3 size: 16 residues. V shed 0 bases and J 0 bases; nucleotides not matched to a gene: 1. The CDR3 reads CASSLVGLADQETQYF. The CDR3 coding sequence is TGTGCCAGCAGCTTGGTGGGACTAGCGGACCAAGAGACCCAGTACTTC.

The rearrangement uses TRBV7-2 and TRBJ2-7; D is uncertain. V was cut by 5 bases and J by 2 bases, with 7 bases left in between. Germline CDR1 is SGHTA and CDR2 is FQGNSA. There are 12 residues in the CDR3. As DNA, the CDR3 is TGTGCCAGCAGCCGTACTACCTACGAGCAGTACTTC. Amino acid sequence: CASSRTTYEQYF.

J is TRBJ1-5 and V is TRBV5-1; 9 bases are a match to TRBD1. The CDR3 consists of 17 residues. J gave up 8 bases and V 4 bases, and 16 bases lay outside the gene matches. CDR1 is SGHRS and CDR2 is YFSETQ in the germline V gene. Here the CDR3 reads CASSPGDREQIIEPQHF. CDR3 nucleotides: TGCGCCAGCAGCCCGGGGGACAGGGAACAGATAATTGAGCCCCAGCATTTT.

The CDR3 DNA reads TGTGCCAGCAGCTTGGCCCGAAGGGATGGTGAGCAGTTCTTC. Its protein is CASSLARRDGEQFF. The chain employs TRBV5-6 and TRBJ2-1; D call uncertain. The V end lost 0 bases, the J end lost 9 bases, and 13 bases lay between the germline ends. This CDR3 has 14 residues. Looked up from germline, CDR1 is SGHDT and CDR2 is YYEEEE.

The gene calls are TRBV9 and TRBJ1-2, with 7 bases aligning to TRBD1. This CDR3 contains 15 residues. Looked up from germline, CDR1 is SGDLS and CDR2 is YYNGEE. V shed 3 bases, J shed 2 bases, and the junction held 7 bases outside the gene matches. The DNA for the CDR3 is TGTGCCAGCAGCGACGGACGGGACAGCAACTATGGCTACACCTTC. Its protein product is CASSDGRDSNYGYTF.

This sequence joins TRBV5-6 and TRBJ2-2; the match to TRBD1 covers 9 bases. The CDR3 has 16 amino acids. Germline CDR1 is SGHDT and CDR2 is YYEEEE. Germline trimming cut 4 bases from V and 3 bases from J; bases unmatched to any gene: 7. The CDR3 DNA is TGTGCCAGCAGCGCCGCAAACAGGGGGCACACCGGGGAGCTGTTTTTT. It translates to CASSAANRGHTGELFF.

This clone was seen a handful of times. V is TRBV10-2 and J is TRBJ2-7, with no clear D. This CDR3 is built from 12 residues. Trimming removed 0 bases at V and 3 bases at J, with 3 bases between. CDR1 and CDR2 (germline): WSHSY, SAAADI. This chain's CDR3 is CASSESYYEQYF. Here the CDR3 DNA reads TGCGCCAGCAGTGAGTCCTACTACGAGCAGTACTTC.